This entry lists 25 T cell receptor beta chains sequenced from one sample in a study of beta chain features in type 1 diabetes. Study-wide findings and caveats: Significant though moderate, a shortening of TCRB CDR3s appeared in all four CD4+ subsets of Type 1 diabetes patients.

These receptors lack a known antigen. The isolated RNA, all of it, was reverse transcribed, so expressed TCRB transcripts were what got sequenced. Clones were sequenced by immunoSEQ multiplex PCR, and TCRdb holds only the in-frame ones, with some missing. There are approximately 600,000 clones in the sample; 12% occur only once, and around 0.12% lies in the top ten. The source material was naive CD4+ T cells from blood. Receptors were obtained from a man younger than 40 with type 1 diabetes.

About this clone itself: The sample contains more than one DNA sequence encoding this CDR3. The chain joins TRBV7-9 to TRBJ2-3; D is possibly TRBD1 (5 bases). Germline lookup yields CDR1 SEHNR and CDR2 FQNEAQ (reference sequence). Deletions cut 5 bases from V and 1 base from J, with 10 bases between. The CDR3 totals 14 residues. CDR3 coding DNA: TGTGCCAGCAGCAGCCAGGGCGGCACAGATACGCAGTATTTT. Translating it yields CASSSQGGTDTQYF.

Comments on this clone: Other nucleotide sequences from this sample produce the same CDR3. This rearrangement joins TRBV18 to TRBJ1-1; D is perhaps TRBD1 (5 bases). The CDR3 runs to 15 residues. Germline values: CDR1 KGHSH, CDR2 LQKENI. The ends were cut back, 0 bases at V and 5 bases at J, with 13 bases in the middle. The CDR3 bases are TGTGCCAGCTCACCACCCTCCCGGGGCGGAACTGAAGCTTTCTTT. Its translation is CASSPPSRGGTEAFF.

The rearrangement joins TRBV7-2 to TRBJ1-3, with D unclear. The CDR3 covers 14 residues. CDR1 is SGHTA, CDR2 FQGNSA, per germline. V shed 8 bases and J shed 0 bases, with 11 bases lying between them. The DNA of the CDR3 is TGTGCCAGCCACCTGACGGGCTCTGGAAACACCATATATTTT. Amino acids: CASHLTGSGNTIYF.

In its sample, this clone was seen a few times. This chain uses TRBV6-1 with TRBJ1-4; D uncertain. This CDR3 is 14 amino acids long. From germline, CDR1 is MNHNS and CDR2 SASEGT. The V end lost 7 bases, the J end lost 0 bases, and 9 bases lay between the germline ends. For the CDR3, the DNA is TGTGCCAGCATCCAGGTCGCAACTAATGAAAAACTGTTTTTT. Amino acids: CASIQVATNEKLFF.

Regarding this clone: The same CDR3 also results from other DNA sequences found in this sample. The rearrangement joins TRBV5-1 to TRBJ2-5; 9 nucleotides match TRBD1. This CDR3 is 15 amino acids long. Germline V gives CDR1 SGHRS, CDR2 YFSETQ. V shed 3 bases, J shed 2 bases, and the junction held 5 bases outside the gene matches. CDR3 sequence: CASSSGTGNQETQYF. The DNA for the CDR3 is TGCGCCAGCAGCTCCGGGACAGGGAATCAAGAGACCCAGTACTTC.

This clone came up a few times. The chain recombines TRBV7-8 with TRBJ1-2, with D uncertain. V shed 5 bases and J shed 3 bases, with 13 bases lying between them. CDR1 is SGHVS, CDR2 FQNEAQ, per germline. The CDR3 is 14 amino acids. The CDR3 DNA sequence: TGTGCCAGCAGCCCCTCGCGGGCGGACTATGGCTACACCTTC. Its protein is CASSPSRADYGYTF.

This sequence joins TRBV10-3 and TRBJ2-1; unclear D gene. Germline V gene lookup returns CDR1 ENHRY and CDR2 SYGVKD. The V end was cut by 2 bases, the J end by 7 bases, with 12 bases between. The CDR3 totals 14 residues. Here the CDR3 reads CAISEEGLLNEQFF. The CDR3 DNA reads as TGTGCCATCAGTGAGGAAGGATTATTGAATGAGCAGTTCTTC.

The V gene is TRBV28, the J gene TRBJ2-3, with 13 bases fitting TRBD2. There are 17 residues in the CDR3. Germline-derived CDR1 and CDR2 are MDHEN and SYDVKM. The V and J ends lost 2 bases and 6 bases, in that order; junction bases with no gene match: 8. The CDR3 DNA sequence: TGTGCCAGCAGTTTAGGGACTAGCGGGGATTTGGGCGATACGCAGTATTTT. Its protein is CASSLGTSGDLGDTQYF.

This clone occurred a few times. The rearrangement joins TRBV6-5 to TRBJ2-5; D gene ambiguous. V was clipped by 2 bases and J by 5 bases, with 9 bases between them. The CDR3 totals 13 residues. Germline V gene data show CDR1 as MNHEY and CDR2 as SVGAGI. For the CDR3, the DNA is TGTGCCAGCAGTTACCGACCCTTGGAGACCCAGTACTTC. It codes for CASSYRPLETQYF.

This clone turned up a few times. The chain uses TRBV19 and TRBJ2-7; D uncertain. The length of the CDR3 is 15 residues. The V end was cut by 1 base, the J end by 2 bases, with 12 bases between. CDR1 is LNHDA, CDR2 SQIVND, per germline (reference sequence). Written as DNA, the CDR3 is TGTGCCAGTAGTATAGGGACGCAAGTAACCTACGAGCAGTACTTC. This codes for CASSIGTQVTYEQYF.

A few counts support this clone. This chain uses TRBV5-4 with TRBJ2-5, with 7 positions matching TRBD1. V was pared by 4 bases and J by 4 bases, with 13 bases of the junction left unmatched. CDR1 and CDR2 from the germline V gene are SGHNT and YYREEE (reference sequence). The CDR3 loop spans 16 amino acids. The DNA of the CDR3 is TGTGCCAGCAGCCCGGGTGGCAGGGGGATCGGAGAGACCCAGTACTTC. Encoded protein: CASSPGGRGIGETQYF.

This clone was recorded a few times. Germline is not matched at one junction end, which may reflect a read error. The gene calls are TRBV6-1 and TRBJ2-4, with D perhaps matching TRBD1 (5 bases). CDR1 is MNHNS, CDR2 SASEGT, per germline. The CDR3 extends over 11 amino acids. Here the CDR3 DNA reads TGTGCCAGCAGCCAAGGGGTAGTCGGGCACTTC. Encoded protein: CASSQGVVGHF.

This chain joins TRBV4-1 and TRBJ2-3; D unresolved. Germline loops: CDR1 MGHRA, CDR2 YSYEKL. V was shortened by 4 bases and J by 1 base, with 6 bases between the two germline ends. The CDR3 is made up of 13 amino acids. The CDR3 nucleotides are TGCGCCAGCAGCCGCGCAGGCACAGATACGCAGTATTTT. Translating gives CASSRAGTDTQYF.

This clone was seen a handful of times. This chain links TRBV27 with TRBJ2-7; TRBD1 agrees at 7 bases. This CDR3 is built from 14 residues. V trimming: 5 bases; J trimming: 3 bases; junction bases outside the gene matches: 7. From germline, CDR1 is MNHEY and CDR2 SMNVEV (reference sequence). The CDR3 coding sequence is TGTGCCAGCAGTCCGATCGACAGGGACTACGAGCAGTACTTC. It encodes CASSPIDRDYEQYF.

The chain links TRBV10-2 to TRBJ1-6; D unclear. The ends were cut back, 6 bases at V and 8 bases at J, with 11 bases in the middle. Germline CDR1 WSHSY, CDR2 SAAADI. This CDR3 is built from 13 residues. Here the CDR3 DNA reads TGCGCCAGCAGCGAACGGTGGGATTCACCCCTCCACTTT. It yields the protein CASSERWDSPLHF.

The chain joins TRBV29-1 to TRBJ1-2; D gene uncertain. V shed 5 bases and J shed 2 bases, with 9 bases lying between them. The germline V gene encodes CDR1 SQVTM and CDR2 ANQGSEA. The CDR3 sequence is 12 residues long. CDR3 sequence (DNA): TGCAGCGTTAGACCCTTAAACTATGGCTACACCTTC. Translated: CSVRPLNYGYTF. Full variable domain (rest looked up from reference TRBV29-1 and TRBJ1-2): SAVISQKPSRDICQRGTSLTIQCQVDSQVTMMFWYRQQPGQSLTLIATANQGSEATYESGFVIDKFPISRPNLTFSTLTVSNMSPEDSSIYLCSVRPLNYGYTFGSGTRLTVV.

This clone was detected a few times. The chain combines TRBV18 with TRBJ2-1, with D possibly matching TRBD1 (6 bases). Germline V gives CDR1 KGHSH, CDR2 LQKENI. V was clipped by 1 base and J by 9 bases, with 16 bases between them. This CDR3 spans 15 amino acids. The CDR3 DNA follows: TGTGCCAGCTCACCACAGGATGGTACAGGGAGTGAGCAGTTCTTC. Protein sequence: CASSPQDGTGSEQFF.

This clone turned up a few times. The rearrangement joins TRBV7-9 to TRBJ1-2; 8 positions agree with TRBD1. This CDR3 has 14 amino acids. Germline V gene lookup returns CDR1 SEHNR and CDR2 FQNEAQ (reference sequence). The ends lost 5 bases at V and 1 base at J; junction bases unmatched: 3. The DNA of the CDR3 is TGTGCCAGCAGCCCACAGGGGGGTAACTATGGCTACACCTTC. Residues: CASSPQGGNYGYTF.

There are a few counts of this clone. The chain employs TRBV25-1 and TRBJ1-2; tentative D call: TRBD1 (5 bases). Germline CDR1 is MGHDK and CDR2 is SYGVNS. The CDR3 loop spans 14 amino acids. Trimming cost V 3 bases and J 2 bases, with 10 bases left between them. CDR3 in DNA: TGTGCCAGCAGTGATCCCGGGGCCAACTATGGCTACACCTTC. Encoded protein: CASSDPGANYGYTF.

This sequence joins TRBV15 and TRBJ2-7, with D possibly matching TRBD1 (6 bases). The CDR3 sequence is 13 residues long. Germline assignment: CDR1 LNHNV and CDR2 YYDKDF (reference sequence). With 3 bases removed from V and 1 base from J, the gap between germline ends came to 7 bases. As DNA, the CDR3 is TGTGCCACCAGCAGGGACAGATCCTACGAGCAGTACTTC. It specifies CATSRDRSYEQYF.

This clone was seen a handful of times. The chain uses TRBV4-3 and TRBJ1-2; no reliable D call. The germline V gene encodes CDR1 LGHNA and CDR2 YSLEER. V dropped 0 bases and J dropped 7 bases, with 15 bases sitting between them. The CDR3 is 15 amino acids. The CDR3, as DNA: TGCGCCAGCAGCCAAGATAGGGCAGGCCGTGCTGGCTACACCTTC. Encoded protein: CASSQDRAGRAGYTF.

This clone was observed a few times. The CDR3 here is CASSSGVGSYNEQFF. The CDR3 DNA sequence: TGTGCCAGCAGTTCAGGGGTTGGTTCCTACAATGAGCAGTTCTTC. The chain joins TRBV28 to TRBJ2-1; D possibly corresponds to TRBD1 (6 bases). Germline CDR1 reads MDHEN; CDR2 reads SYDVKM. Trimming took 4 bases from V and 1 from J, leaving 11 bases between them. This CDR3 contains 15 residues.

This clone turned up a few times. The chain combines TRBV6-6 with TRBJ2-3; D is ambiguous. Germline CDR1 reads MNHNY; CDR2 reads SVGAGI (reference sequence). The CDR3 extends over 16 amino acids. Trimming shortened V by 0 bases and J by 0 bases, and 10 bases separated the two germline ends. CDR3 in amino acids: CASSYSAEGSTDTQYF. The CDR3 region has the DNA TGTGCCAGCAGTTACTCGGCGGAAGGGAGCACAGATACGCAGTATTTT.

In this sample, this clone turned up a few times. CDR3 sequence: CASSVDTGRQETQYF. The DNA for the CDR3 is TGTGCCAGCAGCGTAGATACGGGTCGACAAGAGACCCAGTACTTC. The chain combines TRBV9 with TRBJ2-5; no clear D. The CDR3 is 15 amino acids. The ends were cut back, 0 bases at V and 2 bases at J, with 11 bases in the middle. Germline CDR1 SGDLS, CDR2 YYNGEE. Variable domain in full (rest from reference TRBV9 and TRBJ2-5): DSGVTQTPKHLITATGQRVTLRCSPRSGDLSVYWYQQSLDQGLQFLIQYYNGEERAKGNILERFSAQQFPDLHSELNLSSLELGDSALYFCASSVDTGRQETQYFGPGTRLLVL.

The V and J genes are TRBV30 and TRBJ1-3; D is unclear. Trimming stripped 2 bases from V and 3 bases from J, with 5 bases between. CDR3 length: 12 residues. CDR1 GTSNPN and CDR2 SVGIG come from the germline V gene (reference sequence). CDR3 DNA: TGTGCCTGGAGTCCTAATGGAAACACCATATATTTT. Its protein is CAWSPNGNTIYF.